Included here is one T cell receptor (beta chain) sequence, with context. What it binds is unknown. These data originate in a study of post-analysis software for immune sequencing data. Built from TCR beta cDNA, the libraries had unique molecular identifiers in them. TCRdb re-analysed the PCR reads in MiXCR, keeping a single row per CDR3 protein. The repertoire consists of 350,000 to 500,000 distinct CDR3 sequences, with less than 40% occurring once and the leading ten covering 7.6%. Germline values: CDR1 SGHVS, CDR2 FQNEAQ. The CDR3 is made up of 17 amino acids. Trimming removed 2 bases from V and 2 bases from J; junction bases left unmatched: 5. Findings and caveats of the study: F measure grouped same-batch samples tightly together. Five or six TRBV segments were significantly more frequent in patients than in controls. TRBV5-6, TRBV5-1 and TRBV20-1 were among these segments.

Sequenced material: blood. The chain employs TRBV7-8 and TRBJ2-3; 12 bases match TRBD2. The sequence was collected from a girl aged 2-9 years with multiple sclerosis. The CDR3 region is CASSLSPSGGATDTQYF. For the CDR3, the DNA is TGTGCCAGCAGCTTATCCCCTAGCGGGGGGGCCACAGATACGCAGTATTTT.